Below, one T cell receptor beta chain is given with its context. What it binds is not known. These data come from a study of T cell responses to AZD1222 COVID-19 vaccine. Study-level findings and limits: Repertoire sampling occurred only after the peak T cell response.

V shed 7 bases and J 4 bases; nucleotides not matched to a gene: 9. Germline CDR1 reads SNHLY; CDR2 reads FYNNEI. This CDR3 region has 14 residues. Sequenced by immunoSEQ multiplex PCR; TCRdb stores in-frame clones only, minus some. Among 150,000 to 200,000 clones listed, approximately 90% were seen once. The chain couples TRBV2 to TRBJ1-1, with TRBD1 matching over 7 bases. The source of this sequence is an adult in good health. Sequenced here: peripheral blood, sampled on day 0 of AZD1222 vaccination. The CDR3 sequence: CASTGGALSTEAFF. The CDR3 bases are TGTGCCAGCACAGGGGGGGCTCTTAGCACTGAAGCTTTCTTT.